This TCR beta chain is drawn from a study of blood T cell repertoires in COVID-19 (dated by TCRdb to 2020 to 2021). Context from the whole study: The collaborator samples originated in the United States, Italy and Spain and spanned the acute and convalescent phases of COVID-19. The material from the prospective study consisted of cDNA or gDNA derived from T cells, B-cell-depleted T cells, or PBMCs. The samples were drawn from two sources: the first 160 participants of the ongoing ImmuneRACE study, and over 950 subjects contributed by 6 global collaborators. A freely available public database, intended as a resource for researchers studying the immune response to SARS-CoV-2, is where the repertoires were released. A de-identified subject ID, COVID-19 status, age in years and sex were almost always included in the sample metadata. HLA class I and class II types, where available, came from metadata supplied by the sample provider rather than from assay-based typing. The dataset comprised deeply sampled blood TCRbeta repertoires from subjects exposed to, actively infected with, or recovered from COVID-19. Study-level results and caveats: The quantity of clinical and demographic metadata differed by source and by participant and was supplied without curation.

The immunoSEQ Assay, a bias-controlled multiplex PCR, was used to amplify TCRbeta CDR3 regions from genomic DNA. The source study handled its data this way. The number of nucleated cells in each sample was estimated by amplification of reference gene primers within the assay. To quantify the absolute abundance of each unique TCRbeta CDR3 rearrangement, sequence reads were collapsed and filtered. Productive Simpson clonality was computed per sample as the square root of Simpson's diversity index over productive rearrangements. What TCRdb holds here is the immuneACCESS table cut down to in-frame rearrangements. Part of the clones is not present; checked against another copy, under half of the missing clones reflect an unresolved V gene, and the others are unexplained. The V and J calls and clone size were taken over from that table, and D and trimming were inferred from the DNA. This sample lists fewer than 200,000 clones; approximately 87% were detected once. The ten largest make up about 4.6% of the sample.

Note on this clone: Its binding antigen is unknown. No much larger clone exists at a distance of one base, and base qualities are not known.

Participants in the prospective study were aged roughly 18 to 89 years, lived in 24 United States geographic areas, and enrolled through a virtual design. Cohort assignment in the prospective study relied on participant-reported clinical history from a screening survey and a study questionnaire. For ImmuneRACE Cohort 3, a participant was defined as recovered based on two consecutive negative NP/OP PCR tests, clearance by a healthcare professional, or resolution of symptoms. Mobile phlebotomists in the prospective study collected whole blood, serum and a nasopharyngeal or oropharyngeal swab from every participant. Prospective study participants could optionally give additional blood draws and questionnaires over an approximately two-month period. Prospective study blood samples were shipped either frozen or at room temperature before DNA extraction. V loses 6 bases at its end and J loses 0 bases; junction bases beyond the gene matches: 6. The CDR1 and CDR2 encoded by the germline V gene are MDHEN and SYDVKM. From its cysteine to its phenylalanine, the CDR3 spans 16 amino acids. The retained sequence is limited to the CDR3, 48 bases, with the frame set at the first base.

The rearranged chain carries TRBV28 and TRBJ1-2; 11 central bases correspond to TRBD1. The sequenced sample was PBMCs or T cells enriched from blood (not recorded which). The TCR was taken from a woman aged 50 to 60 who had recovered from COVID-19. At the DNA level, the sequence is TGTGCCAGCAGCCCCGGGACAGGGGGGGCTAACTATGGCTACACCTTC. This encodes CASSPGTGGANYGYTF.